This T cell receptor beta chain was sequenced during a study of blood T cell repertoires in COVID-19. Measured with immunoSEQ multiplex PCR; TCRdb has only the in-frame clones, and not every one. The table shows 180,000 or so clones, with 70% to 90% occurring only once. There are 14 residues in the CDR3. Per germline, CDR1 LNHDA and CDR2 SQIVND (reference sequence). The V gene lost 4 bases and the J gene lost 3 bases, with 12 bases spanning the gap. The sequencing sample was made of peripheral blood. The genes are TRBV19 and TRBJ1-2; weak D call: TRBD1 (5 bases). The receptor was isolated from a man aged 18 to 29 with acute or convalescent COVID-19. The CDR3, as DNA: TGTGCCAGTAGTAATCCCCTAGGGGACTATGGCTACACCTTC. Translation gives CASSNPLGDYGYTF.